A selection of T cell receptor beta chains follows, all from one sample in a study of cytomegalovirus exposure and HLA in healthy donors. Assay used: immunoSEQ multiplex PCR; TCRdb lists only in-frame clones, some missing. The sample shows 150,000 or so clones, around 75% of them seen only once. Sequenced sample: PBMCs. These receptors were collected from a man aged 18 to 29 in good health and CMV-seropositive. Each CDR3 is given with its conserved first and last residue. Each record gives: D gene, clone size, V gene, CDR3 length, J gene, CDR3 protein, CDR3 DNA. D genes are given only for firm matches. Clone size is shown for a subset of rows, as once, few, many or a class of expanded clone.

D: NA; size: NA; V: TRBV5-1; length: 14; J: TRBJ1-4; CDR3: CASSSTTGDEKLFF; DNA: TGCGCCAGCAGCTCCACTACGGGTGATGAAAAACTGTTTTTT
D: NA; size: NA; V: TRBV18; length: 15; J: TRBJ1-5; CDR3: CASSPPEASNQPQHF; DNA: TGTGCCAGCTCACCACCGGAGGCTAGCAATCAGCCCCAGCATTTT
D: TRBD2; size: NA; V: TRBV7-3; length: 15; J: TRBJ2-2; CDR3: CASSLGLVGAGELFF; DNA: TGTGCCAGCAGCTTGGGACTAGTGGGAGCCGGGGAGCTGTTTTTT
D: NA; size: NA; V: TRBV25-1; length: 12; J: TRBJ2-7; CDR3: CASSEVACEQYF; DNA: TGTGCCAGCAGTGAAGTGGCTTGCGAGCAGTACTTC
D: TRBD2; size: NA; V: TRBV7-9; length: 16; J: TRBJ2-7; CDR3: CASSLWASGATYEQYF; DNA: TGTGCCAGCAGCTTATGGGCTAGCGGGGCGACCTACGAGCAGTACTTC
D: NA; size: NA; V: TRBV7-9; length: 14; J: TRBJ1-1; CDR3: CASSLGGESTEAFF; DNA: TGTGCCAGCAGCTTAGGGGGGGAGAGCACTGAAGCTTTCTTT
D: TRBD1; size: NA; V: TRBV28; length: 13; J: TRBJ2-1; CDR3: CASSDRVGGEQFF; DNA: TGTGCCAGCAGCGACAGGGTCGGCGGTGAGCAGTTCTTC
D: TRBD2; size: NA; V: TRBV10-3; length: 16; J: TRBJ2-3; CDR3: CAISELASGRGDTQYF; DNA: TGTGCCATCTCGGAATTAGCTAGCGGGCGGGGAGATACGCAGTATTTT
D: TRBD1; size: few; V: TRBV4-1; length: 14; J: TRBJ1-1; CDR3: CASSRAGGSYEAFF; DNA: TGCGCCAGCAGCAGGGCAGGGGGCTCCTATGAAGCTTTCTTT
D: NA; size: once; V: TRBV6-1; length: 14; J: TRBJ1-1; CDR3: CASSRTGWSAEAFF; DNA: TGTGCCAGCAGTCGTACAGGGTGGAGCGCTGAAGCTTTCTTT
D: TRBD2; size: NA; V: TRBV30; length: 13; J: TRBJ2-3; CDR3: CAWSGRNTDTQYF; DNA: TGTGCCTGGAGCGGGAGGAACACAGATACGCAGTATTTT
D: NA; size: NA; V: TRBV9; length: 15; J: TRBJ1-5; CDR3: CASSVAASGGQPQHF; DNA: TGTGCCAGCAGCGTAGCTGCCAGCGGCGGTCAGCCCCAGCATTTT
D: TRBD1; size: few; V: TRBV5-6; length: 18; J: TRBJ2-1; CDR3: CASSLNRGRHTDYNEQFF; DNA: TGTGCCAGCAGCTTGAACAGGGGGCGACATACGGATTACAATGAGCAGTTCTTC
D: TRBD1; size: NA; V: TRBV6-5; length: 16; J: TRBJ1-2; CDR3: CASSYRDSYSNYGYTF; DNA: TGTGCCAGCAGTTACCGGGACAGCTATTCTAACTATGGCTACACCTTC
D: TRBD2; size: many; V: TRBV7-8; length: 16; J: TRBJ2-3; CDR3: CASSSRTSGIPDTQYF; DNA: TGTGCCAGCAGCTCCCGGACTAGCGGGATCCCAGATACGCAGTATTTT
D: TRBD2; size: NA; V: TRBV7-9; length: 14; J: TRBJ2-3; CDR3: CSSSLGLAGDTQYF; DNA: TGTTCCAGCAGCTTAGGGCTAGCGGGAGATACGCAGTATTTT
D: NA; size: NA; V: TRBV29-1; length: 13; J: TRBJ1-1; CDR3: CSVRPLRDTEAFF; DNA: TGCAGCGTGAGGCCCCTTCGGGACACTGAAGCTTTCTTT
D: TRBD2; size: NA; V: TRBV18; length: 12; J: TRBJ2-1; CDR3: CASSPETSGSFF; DNA: TGTGCCAGCTCACCAGAAACTAGCGGGAGTTTCTTC
D: TRBD2; size: NA; V: TRBV7-9; length: 14; J: TRBJ2-3; CDR3: CASSQGRATDTQYF; DNA: TGTGCCAGCAGCCAAGGGAGGGCCACAGATACGCAGTATTTT
D: NA; size: NA; V: TRBV15; length: 13; J: TRBJ2-2; CDR3: CATSIGGTGELFF; DNA: TGTGCCACCAGCATCGGCGGCACCGGGGAGCTGTTTTTT
D: TRBD2; size: few; V: TRBV11-2; length: 15; J: TRBJ2-6; CDR3: CASSRGGAGANVLTF; DNA: TGTGCCAGCAGCCGGGGGGGGGCCGGGGCCAACGTCCTGACTTTC
D: NA; size: NA; V: TRBV28; length: 13; J: TRBJ2-2; CDR3: CASSSSNTGELFF; DNA: TGTGCCAGCAGTTCTTCTAACACCGGGGAGCTGTTTTTT
D: NA; size: few; V: TRBV29-1; length: 15; J: TRBJ2-1; CDR3: CSVRQSARVPSEQFF; DNA: TGCAGCGTTCGACAGTCTGCTAGGGTTCCAAGTGAGCAGTTCTTC
D: NA; size: NA; V: TRBV29-1; length: 15; J: TRBJ2-1; CDR3: CSVEGSSGSYNEQFF; DNA: TGCAGCGTTGAAGGGTCCTCGGGCTCCTACAATGAGCAGTTCTTC
D: TRBD2; size: NA; V: TRBV29-1; length: 15; J: TRBJ2-1; CDR3: CSGTSGPGTYNEQFF; DNA: TGCAGCGGGACTAGCGGTCCTGGGACTTACAATGAGCAGTTCTTC
D: NA; size: NA; V: TRBV28; length: 13; J: TRBJ1-2; CDR3: CASSVLRGGGYTF; DNA: TGTGCCAGCAGTGTATTACGAGGGGGTGGCTACACCTTC
D: NA; size: NA; V: TRBV7-3; length: 14; J: TRBJ2-3; CDR3: CASSLGYAADTQYF; DNA: TGTGCCAGCAGCTTAGGATATGCGGCAGATACGCAGTATTTT
D: TRBD2; size: NA; V: TRBV19; length: 12; J: TRBJ2-1; CDR3: CASSISGREQFF; DNA: TGTGCCAGTAGTATTAGCGGGAGAGAGCAGTTCTTC
D: NA; size: NA; V: TRBV4-2; length: 17; J: TRBJ1-5; CDR3: CASSQEGVKRGNQPQHF; DNA: TGTGCCAGCAGCCAAGAGGGAGTTAAACGGGGCAATCAGCCCCAGCATTTT
D: NA; size: NA; V: TRBV5-5; length: 13; J: TRBJ1-2; CDR3: CASSLSEGDGYTF; DNA: TGTGCCAGCAGCTTATCGGAGGGAGATGGCTACACCTTC
D: NA; size: NA; V: TRBV27; length: 12; J: TRBJ1-1; CDR3: CASQGMNTEAFF; DNA: TGTGCCAGCCAGGGGATGAACACTGAAGCTTTTTTT
D: NA; size: few; V: TRBV7-9; length: 15; J: TRBJ1-2; CDR3: CASSSSDSLNYGYTF; DNA: TGTGCCAGCAGTTCGTCTGACAGTTTGAACTATGGCTACACCTTC
D: TRBD2; size: once; V: TRBV5-1; length: 16; J: TRBJ2-1; CDR3: CASSPRLAGDYYEQFF; DNA: TGCGCCAGCAGCCCCCGACTAGCGGGAGATTACTACGAGCAGTTCTTC
D: TRBD1; size: NA; V: TRBV29-1; length: 13; J: TRBJ2-7; CDR3: CSVELTGGYEQYF; DNA: TGCAGCGTTGAGCTGACAGGGGGCTACGAGCAGTACTTC
D: NA; size: NA; V: TRBV21-1; length: 17; J: TRBJ2-1; CDR3: CASSKWRGGSGIDEQFF; DNA: TGTGCCAGCAGCAAATGGCGGGGGGGTAGTGGTATCGATGAGCAGTTCTTC
D: TRBD1; size: NA; V: TRBV27; length: 17; J: TRBJ1-5; CDR3: CASRSLQDRGLGQPQHF; DNA: TGTGCCAGCAGATCACTTCAGGACAGGGGGCTCGGACAGCCCCAGCATTTT
D: TRBD2; size: once; V: TRBV10-3; length: 16; J: TRBJ2-1; CDR3: CAISEPAAGRNNEQFF; DNA: TGTGCCATCAGTGAGCCTGCAGCGGGACGAAACAATGAGCAGTTCTTC
D: TRBD2; size: NA; V: TRBV28; length: 15; J: TRBJ2-1; CDR3: CASSLVVAGGVEQFF; DNA: TGTGCCAGCAGTTTGGTTGTGGCGGGAGGTGTTGAGCAGTTCTTC
D: TRBD1; size: NA; V: TRBV5-6; length: 14; J: TRBJ2-7; CDR3: CASSPPGGPYEQYF; DNA: TGTGCCAGCAGCCCCCCAGGGGGCCCCTACGAGCAGTACTTC
D: TRBD2; size: few; V: TRBV28; length: 15; J: TRBJ2-7; CDR3: CASSFSGSNSYEQYF; DNA: TGTGCCAGCAGCTTTAGCGGGAGTAACTCCTACGAGCAGTACTTC
D: TRBD2; size: NA; V: TRBV27; length: 15; J: TRBJ2-3; CDR3: CASSPWGGRADTQYF; DNA: TGTGCCAGCAGCCCCTGGGGCGGGAGGGCAGATACGCAGTATTTT
D: NA; size: NA; V: TRBV20-1; length: 11; J: TRBJ2-3; CDR3: CSARQADTQYF; DNA: TGCAGTGCTAGGCAGGCGGATACGCAGTATTTT
D: TRBD2; size: NA; V: TRBV10-1; length: 14; J: TRBJ2-7; CDR3: CASSESISAGVQYF; DNA: TGCGCCAGCAGTGAGTCGATCTCAGCGGGAGTTCAGTACTTC
D: NA; size: NA; V: TRBV15; length: 15; J: TRBJ2-5; CDR3: CSTSRDRGLGETQYF; DNA: TGTTCCACCAGCAGAGACCGTGGACTGGGGGAGACCCAGTACTTC
D: NA; size: NA; V: TRBV29-1; length: 11; J: TRBJ2-1; CDR3: CSVELYNEQFF; DNA: TGCAGCGTCGAGCTCTACAATGAGCAGTTCTTC
D: TRBD2; size: few; V: TRBV7-9; length: 16; J: TRBJ2-2; CDR3: CASSRLAGGHTGELFF; DNA: TGTGCCAGCAGCCGACTAGCGGGAGGGCACACCGGGGAGCTGTTTTTT
D: TRBD2; size: NA; V: TRBV10-1; length: 19; J: TRBJ2-7; CDR3: CATHSDCMSGGYVLGEQYF; DNA: TGCGCCACCCACTCAGATTGTATGTCGGGAGGCTACGTTTTGGGTGAGCAGTACTTC
D: NA; size: NA; V: TRBV19; length: 12; J: TRBJ2-1; CDR3: CASSRRDNEQFF; DNA: TGTGCCAGTAGTCGGAGGGACAATGAGCAGTTCTTC
D: TRBD1; size: NA; V: TRBV13; length: 14; J: TRBJ2-7; CDR3: CASSQGANSYEQYF; DNA: TGTGCCAGCAGCCAGGGGGCTAACTCCTACGAGCAGTACTTC
D: NA; size: NA; V: TRBV28; length: 16; J: TRBJ2-3; CDR3: CASSSDSRGNTDTQYF; DNA: TGTGCCAGCAGTTCGGACTCGCGAGGGAACACAGATACGCAGTATTTT